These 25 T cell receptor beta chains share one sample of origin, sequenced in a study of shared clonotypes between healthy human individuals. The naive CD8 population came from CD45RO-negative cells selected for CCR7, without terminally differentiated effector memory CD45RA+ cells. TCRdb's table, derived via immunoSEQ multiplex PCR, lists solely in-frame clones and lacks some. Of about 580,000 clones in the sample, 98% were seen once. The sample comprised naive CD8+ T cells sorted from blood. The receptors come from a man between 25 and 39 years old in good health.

CDR3 coding DNA: TGTGCCAGTAGTATTTCAGGCGCAAGCAATCAGCCCCAGCATTTT. It encodes CASSISGASNQPQHF. The chain employs TRBV19 and TRBJ1-5; D uncertain. The germline V gene has CDR1 LNHDA and CDR2 SQIVND (reference sequence). The CDR3 contains 15 residues. V lost 3 bases, J lost 1 base, and 10 bases lay in between.

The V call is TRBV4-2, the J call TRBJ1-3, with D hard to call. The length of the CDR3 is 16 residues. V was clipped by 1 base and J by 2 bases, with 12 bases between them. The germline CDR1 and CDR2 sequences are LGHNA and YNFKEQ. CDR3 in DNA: TGTGCCAGCAGCCAAGGGCAGAATGCTGCTGGAAACACCATATATTTT. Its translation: CASSQGQNAAGNTIYF.

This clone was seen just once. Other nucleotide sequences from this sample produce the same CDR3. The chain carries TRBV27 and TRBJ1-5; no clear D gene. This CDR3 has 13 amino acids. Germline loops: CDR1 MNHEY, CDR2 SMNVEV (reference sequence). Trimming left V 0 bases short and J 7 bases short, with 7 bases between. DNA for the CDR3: TGTGCCAGCAGTTTATCTGTGGGCCAGCCCCAGCATTTT. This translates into CASSLSVGQPQHF.

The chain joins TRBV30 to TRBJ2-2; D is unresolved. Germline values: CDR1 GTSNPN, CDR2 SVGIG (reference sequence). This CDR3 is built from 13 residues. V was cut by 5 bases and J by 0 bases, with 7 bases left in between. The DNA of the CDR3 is TGTGCCTGGGGCAGAACGAACACCGGGGAGCTGTTTTTT. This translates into CAWGRTNTGELFF.

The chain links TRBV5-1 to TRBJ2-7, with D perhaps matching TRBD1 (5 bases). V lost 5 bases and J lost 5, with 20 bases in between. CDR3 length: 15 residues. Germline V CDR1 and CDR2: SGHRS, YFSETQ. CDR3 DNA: TGCGCCAGCAGTCACTTAGCAATAGGGGATCACGAGCAGTACTTC. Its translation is CASSHLAIGDHEQYF.

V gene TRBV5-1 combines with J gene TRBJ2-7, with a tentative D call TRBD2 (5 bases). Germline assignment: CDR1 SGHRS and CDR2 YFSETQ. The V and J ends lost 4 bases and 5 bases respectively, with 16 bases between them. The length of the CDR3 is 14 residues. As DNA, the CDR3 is TGCGCCAGCAGCCTGCCGTCGGGAAACAACGAGCAGTACTTC. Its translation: CASSLPSGNNEQYF.

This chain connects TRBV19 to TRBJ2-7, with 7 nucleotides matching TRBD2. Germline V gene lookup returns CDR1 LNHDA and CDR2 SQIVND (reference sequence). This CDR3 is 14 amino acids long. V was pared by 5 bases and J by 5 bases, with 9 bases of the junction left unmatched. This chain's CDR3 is CASSAPGLPDEQYF. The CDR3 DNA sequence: TGTGCCAGTAGTGCCCCGGGACTACCCGACGAGCAGTACTTC.

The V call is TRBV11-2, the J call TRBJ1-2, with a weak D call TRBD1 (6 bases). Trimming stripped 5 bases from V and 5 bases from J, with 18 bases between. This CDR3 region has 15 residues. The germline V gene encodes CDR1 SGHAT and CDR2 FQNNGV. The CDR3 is CASSPKVTGGYGYTF. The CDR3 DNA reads TGTGCCAGCAGCCCCAAAGTGACAGGAGGATATGGCTACACCTTC.

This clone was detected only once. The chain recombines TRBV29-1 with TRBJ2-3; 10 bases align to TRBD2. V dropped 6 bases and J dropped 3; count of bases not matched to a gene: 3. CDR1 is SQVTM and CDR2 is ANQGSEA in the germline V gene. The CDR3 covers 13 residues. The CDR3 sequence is CSVGLATTDTQYF. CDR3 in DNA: TGCAGCGTGGGACTAGCGACTACAGATACGCAGTATTTT.

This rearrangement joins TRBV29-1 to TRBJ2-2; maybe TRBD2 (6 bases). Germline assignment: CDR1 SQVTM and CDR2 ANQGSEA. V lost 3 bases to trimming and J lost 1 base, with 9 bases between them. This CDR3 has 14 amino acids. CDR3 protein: CSVDAGMNTGELFF. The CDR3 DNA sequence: TGCAGCGTTGATGCGGGAATGAACACCGGGGAGCTGTTTTTT.

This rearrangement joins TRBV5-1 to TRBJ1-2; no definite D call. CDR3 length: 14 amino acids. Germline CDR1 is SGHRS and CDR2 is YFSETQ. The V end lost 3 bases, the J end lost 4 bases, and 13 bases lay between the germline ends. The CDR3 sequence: CASSWAMDGYGYTF. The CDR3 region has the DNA TGCGCCAGCAGCTGGGCCATGGACGGCTATGGCTACACCTTC.

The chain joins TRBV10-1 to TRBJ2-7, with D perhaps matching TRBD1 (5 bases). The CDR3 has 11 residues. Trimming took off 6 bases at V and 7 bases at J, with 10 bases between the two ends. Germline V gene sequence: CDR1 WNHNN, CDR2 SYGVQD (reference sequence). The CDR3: CASSTGLEQYF. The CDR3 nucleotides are TGCGCCAGCAGCACAGGTCTAGAGCAGTACTTC.

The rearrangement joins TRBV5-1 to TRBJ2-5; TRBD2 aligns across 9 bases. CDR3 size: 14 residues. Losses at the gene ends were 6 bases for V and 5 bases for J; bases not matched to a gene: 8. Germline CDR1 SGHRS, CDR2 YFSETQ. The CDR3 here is CASTGTSYEETQYF. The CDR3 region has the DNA TGCGCCAGCACGGGGACTAGCTACGAGGAGACCCAGTACTTC.

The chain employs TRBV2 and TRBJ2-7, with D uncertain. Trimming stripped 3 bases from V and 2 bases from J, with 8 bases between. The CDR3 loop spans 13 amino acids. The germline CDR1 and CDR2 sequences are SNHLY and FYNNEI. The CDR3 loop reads CASSDSSTYEQYF. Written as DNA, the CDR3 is TGTGCCAGCAGTGATTCCTCCACCTACGAGCAGTACTTC.

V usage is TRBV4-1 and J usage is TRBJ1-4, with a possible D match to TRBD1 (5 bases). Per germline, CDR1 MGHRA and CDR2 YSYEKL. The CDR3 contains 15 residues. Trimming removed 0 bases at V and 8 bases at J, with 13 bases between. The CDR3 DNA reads TGCGCCAGCAGCCAAGATCAATACGAGGGGGAAAAACTGTTTTTT. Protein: CASSQDQYEGEKLFF.

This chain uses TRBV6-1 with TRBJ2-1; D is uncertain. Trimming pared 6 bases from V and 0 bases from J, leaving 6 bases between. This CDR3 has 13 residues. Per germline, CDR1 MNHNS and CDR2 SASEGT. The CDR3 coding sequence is TGTGCCAGCAGGGATACCTCCTACAATGAGCAGTTCTTC. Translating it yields CASRDTSYNEQFF.

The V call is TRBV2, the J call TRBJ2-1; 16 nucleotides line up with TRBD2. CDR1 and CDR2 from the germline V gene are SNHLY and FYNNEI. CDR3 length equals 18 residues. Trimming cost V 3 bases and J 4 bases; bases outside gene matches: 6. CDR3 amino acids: CASSDPGLAGGRYNEQFF. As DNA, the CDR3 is TGTGCCAGCAGTGACCCGGGACTAGCGGGAGGGAGATACAATGAGCAGTTCTTC.

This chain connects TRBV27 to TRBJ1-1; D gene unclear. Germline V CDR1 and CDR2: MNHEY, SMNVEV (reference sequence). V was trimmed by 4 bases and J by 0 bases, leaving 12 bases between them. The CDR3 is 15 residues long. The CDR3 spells CASSSWRGVNTEAFF. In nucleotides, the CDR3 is TGTGCCAGCAGTTCCTGGCGGGGAGTGAACACTGAAGCTTTCTTT.

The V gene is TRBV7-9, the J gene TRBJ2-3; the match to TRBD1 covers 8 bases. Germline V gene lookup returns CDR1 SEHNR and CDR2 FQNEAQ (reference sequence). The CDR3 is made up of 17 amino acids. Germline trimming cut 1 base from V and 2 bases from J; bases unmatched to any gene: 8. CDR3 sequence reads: CASSLVGTGGPTDTQYF. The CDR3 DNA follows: TGTGCCAGCAGCTTAGTGGGGACAGGAGGGCCCACAGATACGCAGTATTTT.

The CDR3 protein is CASSLEDNEQFF. The CDR3 region has the DNA TGTGCCAGCAGCCTAGAGGACAATGAGCAGTTCTTC. The chain couples TRBV9 to TRBJ2-1; D is uncertain. The ends were cut back, 4 bases at V and 5 bases at J, with 7 bases in the middle. The CDR3 spans 12 residues. Germline V lookup: CDR1 SGDLS, CDR2 YYNGEE.

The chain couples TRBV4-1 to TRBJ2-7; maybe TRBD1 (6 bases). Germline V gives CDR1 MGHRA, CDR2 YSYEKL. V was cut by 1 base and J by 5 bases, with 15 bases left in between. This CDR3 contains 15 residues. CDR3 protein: CASSQVPGVENEQYF. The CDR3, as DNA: TGCGCCAGCAGCCAAGTACCAGGGGTTGAGAACGAGCAGTACTTC.

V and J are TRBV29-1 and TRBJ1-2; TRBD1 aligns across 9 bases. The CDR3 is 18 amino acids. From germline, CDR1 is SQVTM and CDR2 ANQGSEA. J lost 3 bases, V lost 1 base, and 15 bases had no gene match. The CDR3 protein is CSVEVPGSGQGFDYGYTF. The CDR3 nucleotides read TGCAGCGTTGAAGTTCCGGGCTCCGGACAGGGGTTCGACTATGGCTACACCTTC.

The CDR3 here is CASSDSSTGGRSTEAFF. CDR3 nucleotide sequence: TGTGCCAGCAGTGACTCGAGCACAGGGGGTCGGAGCACTGAAGCTTTCTTT. The chain links TRBV6-4 to TRBJ1-1, with TRBD1 identical over 8 bases. Per the germline V gene, CDR1 is MRHNA and CDR2 is SNTAGT. V trimming: 0 bases; J trimming: 4 bases; junction bases outside the gene matches: 10. This CDR3 has 17 residues.

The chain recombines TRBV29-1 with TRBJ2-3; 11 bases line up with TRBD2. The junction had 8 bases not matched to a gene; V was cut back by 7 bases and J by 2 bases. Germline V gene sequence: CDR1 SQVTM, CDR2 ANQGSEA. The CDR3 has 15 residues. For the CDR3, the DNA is TGCAGCGGAACTAGCGGGAGTTTCTCCACAGATACGCAGTATTTT. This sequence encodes CSGTSGSFSTDTQYF.

For the CDR3, the DNA is TGTGCCAGCAGACAGAGTAATGGCTACACCTTC. Translating it yields CASRQSNGYTF. The gene calls are TRBV9 and TRBJ1-2, with D hard to call. CDR1 is SGDLS and CDR2 is YYNGEE in the germline V gene. Trimming left V 5 bases short and J 6 bases short, with 8 bases between. This CDR3 is built from 11 residues. Combining the CDR3 with reference TRBV9 and TRBJ1-2 gives the whole variable domain DSGVTQTPKHLITATGQRVTLRCSPRSGDLSVYWYQQSLDQGLQFLIQYYNGEERAKGNILERFSAQQFPDLHSELNLSSLELGDSALYFCASRQSNGYTFGSGTRLTVV.